This T cell receptor (beta chain) came from a study of siplizumab effects on memory and regulatory T cells. General study points: A naive or memory phenotype could not be assigned to roughly 80-97% of the proliferating CD4+ or CD8+ clones. Sequences below about 10^-5 frequency were poorly captured, limiting mapping of alloreactive clones.

Method: immunoSEQ multiplex PCR; TCRdb's copy keeps in-frame clones and lacks some. The sample lists about 80,000 clones, approximately 95% occurring once. The V gene end was trimmed by 7 bases and the J gene end by 6 bases; junction bases not matched to a gene: 11. CDR3 length equals 14 residues. Germline V gene lookup returns CDR1 LNHDA and CDR2 SQIVND (reference sequence). On this clone itself: The antigen remains unidentified.

Sequences were obtained from CD8+ T cells sorted from blood. The chain employs TRBV19 and TRBJ2-7; 8 bases agree with TRBD2. This clonotype was obtained from a human donor in good health. CDR3 nucleotides: TGTGCCAGTATGTCAGCGGCGGGGGGTGGCGAGCAGTACTTC. It encodes CASMSAAGGGEQYF.